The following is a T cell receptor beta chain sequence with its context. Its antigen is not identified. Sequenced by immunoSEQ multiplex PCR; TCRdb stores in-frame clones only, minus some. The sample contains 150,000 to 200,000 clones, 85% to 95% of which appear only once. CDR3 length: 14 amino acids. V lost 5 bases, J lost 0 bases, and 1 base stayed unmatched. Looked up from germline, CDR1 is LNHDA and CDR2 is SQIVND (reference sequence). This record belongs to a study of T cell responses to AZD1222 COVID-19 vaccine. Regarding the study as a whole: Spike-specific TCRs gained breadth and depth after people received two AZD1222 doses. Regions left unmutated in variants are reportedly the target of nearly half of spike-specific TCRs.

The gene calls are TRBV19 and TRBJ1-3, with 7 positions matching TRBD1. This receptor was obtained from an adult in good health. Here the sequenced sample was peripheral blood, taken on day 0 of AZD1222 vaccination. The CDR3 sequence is CASSSGGSGNTIYF. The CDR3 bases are TGTGCCAGTAGTTCAGGGGGCTCTGGAAACACCATATATTTT. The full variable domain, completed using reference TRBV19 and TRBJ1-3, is DGGITQSPKYLFRKEGQNVTLSCEQNLNHDAMYWYRQDPGQGLRLIYYSQIVNDFQKGDIAEGYSVSREKKESFPLTVTSAQKNPTAFYLCASSSGGSGNTIYFGEGSWLTVV.